This T cell receptor (beta chain) was captured in a study of vaccination effects on CD4 cells after COVID-19. Within the ViraFEST assay, antigen-specific CD4+ T cells underwent expansion with viral peptide pools prior to sequencing. It was after approximately 11 days of culture that CD4+ T cells were isolated. SARS-CoV-2 infection was confirmed by PCR in the person between March and December 2020. Study results and caveats: Few convalescent patients were included, and no early post-infection timepoints were sampled.

This clone has more than one count but fewer than ten. Its matching antigen is unknown. The CDR3 covers 14 residues. Germline CDR1 is GTSNPN and CDR2 is SVGIG (reference sequence). With 3 bases clipped from V and 8 bases from J, the junction kept 10 bases outside the gene matches. Libraries were prepared by immunoSEQ multiplex PCR; TCRdb keeps only in-frame clonotypes and omits some of them. The repertoire has approximately 37,000 clones, approximately 73% of them found once; the top ten carry roughly 30%. This TCR came from a human donor who had a prior SARS-CoV-2 infection. Source: CD4+ T cells from PBMCs cultured with a peptide pool, taken before COVID-19 vaccination. The chain recombines TRBV30 with TRBJ2-3; 8 bases match TRBD2. CDR3 amino acids: CAWRYGAGVRTQYF. For the CDR3, the DNA is TGTGCCTGGAGATACGGAGCGGGAGTACGTACGCAGTATTTT.